The TCR beta chain under discussion was sequenced for a study of shared clonotypes between healthy human individuals. TCRdb keeps only in-frame clones here, not all; method: immunoSEQ multiplex PCR. The profile shows more than 2,000,000 clones, more than 80% of them singletons. The clonotype comes from a man in his late teens or twenties in good health. Specimen: naive CD4+ T cells sorted from blood. The subset is: CD45RA+ positively selected.

CDR3 nucleotide sequence: TGTGCCAGCAGCTCAACCAGCTTACAGGGTGAGGTTGATGGCTACACCTTC. It is translated as CASSSTSLQGEVDGYTF. The rearrangement joins TRBV7-9 to TRBJ1-2, with D perhaps matching TRBD1 (6 bases). V shed 4 bases and J shed 6 bases, with 24 bases lying between them. Germline V gives CDR1 SEHNR, CDR2 FQNEAQ (reference sequence). The CDR3 extends over 17 amino acids. Drawing the rest from reference TRBV7-9 and TRBJ1-2, the complete variable domain is DTGVSQNPRHKITKRGQNVTFRCDPISEHNRLYWYRQTLGQGPEFLTYFQNEAQLEKSRLLSDRFSAERPKGSFSTLEIQRTEQGDSAMYLCASSSTSLQGEVDGYTFGSGTRLTVV.